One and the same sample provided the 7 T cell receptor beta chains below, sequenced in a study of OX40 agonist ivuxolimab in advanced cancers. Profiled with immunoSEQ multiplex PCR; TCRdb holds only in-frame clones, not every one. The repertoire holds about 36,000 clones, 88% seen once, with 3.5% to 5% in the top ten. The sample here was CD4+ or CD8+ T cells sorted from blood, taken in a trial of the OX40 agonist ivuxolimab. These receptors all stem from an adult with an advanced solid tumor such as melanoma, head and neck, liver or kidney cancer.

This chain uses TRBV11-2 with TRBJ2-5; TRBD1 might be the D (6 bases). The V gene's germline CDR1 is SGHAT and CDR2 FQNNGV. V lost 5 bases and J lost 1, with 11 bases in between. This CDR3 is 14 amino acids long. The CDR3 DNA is TGTGCCAGCAGCCCGAGGACAGCCCAAGAGACCCAGTACTTC. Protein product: CASSPRTAQETQYF.

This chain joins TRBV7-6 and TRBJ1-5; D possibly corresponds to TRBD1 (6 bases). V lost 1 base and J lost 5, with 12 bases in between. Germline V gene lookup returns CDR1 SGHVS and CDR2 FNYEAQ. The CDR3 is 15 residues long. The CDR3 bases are TGTGCCAGCAGCTTAGTAAGCGGGGGCCATCAGCCCCAGCATTTT. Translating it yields CASSLVSGGHQPQHF.

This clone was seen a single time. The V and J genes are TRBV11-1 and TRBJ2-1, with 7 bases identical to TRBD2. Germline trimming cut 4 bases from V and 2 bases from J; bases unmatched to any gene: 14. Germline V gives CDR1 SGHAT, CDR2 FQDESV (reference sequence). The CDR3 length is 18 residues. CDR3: CASSSTLGAAGPYNEQFF. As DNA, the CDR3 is TGTGCCAGCAGCTCTACCTTAGGGGCAGCGGGACCCTACAATGAGCAGTTCTTC.

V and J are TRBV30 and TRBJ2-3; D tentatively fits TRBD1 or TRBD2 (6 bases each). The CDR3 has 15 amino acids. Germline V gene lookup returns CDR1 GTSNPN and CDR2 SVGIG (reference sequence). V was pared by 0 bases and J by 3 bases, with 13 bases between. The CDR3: CAWSVGQGRTDTQYF. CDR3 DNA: TGTGCCTGGAGTGTTGGGCAGGGGAGGACAGATACGCAGTATTTT.

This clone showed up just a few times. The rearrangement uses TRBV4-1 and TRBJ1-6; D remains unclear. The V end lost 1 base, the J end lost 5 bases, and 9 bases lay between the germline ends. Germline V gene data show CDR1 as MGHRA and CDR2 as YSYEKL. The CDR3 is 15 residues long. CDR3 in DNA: TGCGCCAGCAGCCAAGTTAGTCCGGATAATTCACCCCTCCACTTT. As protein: CASSQVSPDNSPLHF.

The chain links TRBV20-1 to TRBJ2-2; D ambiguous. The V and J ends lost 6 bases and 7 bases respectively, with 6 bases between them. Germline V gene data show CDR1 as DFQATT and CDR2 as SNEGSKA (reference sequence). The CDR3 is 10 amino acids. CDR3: CSAKIGELFF. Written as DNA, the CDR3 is TGCAGTGCCAAGATCGGGGAGCTGTTTTTT.

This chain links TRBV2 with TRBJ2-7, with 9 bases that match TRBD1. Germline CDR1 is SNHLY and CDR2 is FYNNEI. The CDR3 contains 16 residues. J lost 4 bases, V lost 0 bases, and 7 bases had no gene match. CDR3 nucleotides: TGTGCCAGCAGTGAAGCCGGGACAGGGCTCGGGTACGAGCAGTACTTC. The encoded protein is CASSEAGTGLGYEQYF.